This is a list of T cell receptor beta chains from one sample in a study of blood T cell repertoires in COVID-19. Sequencing used immunoSEQ multiplex PCR; TCRdb keeps in-frame clones, though not all of them. The sample carries over 110,000 clones, approximately 81% recorded once. Input material: PBMCs or T cells enriched from blood (not recorded which). The receptors derive from a man aged 35 to 55 with acute COVID-19. CDR3s include the opening cysteine and the closing phenylalanine or tryptophan. The order of the fields is clone size, D gene, J gene, V gene, CDR3 DNA, CDR3 protein. The D gene is left open where the match is weak. Size values are once, few and many counts, or a class for expanded clones, and some rows have none.

clone_size: once
d_call: -
j_call: TRBJ1-1
v_call: TRBV7-9
cdr3_nt: TGTGCCAGCAGCTCGACAGAATCGAACACTGAAGCTTTCTTT
cdr3_aa: CASSSTESNTEAFF

clone_size: once
d_call: TRBD1
j_call: TRBJ1-2
v_call: TRBV29-1
cdr3_nt: TGCAGCGTTGAATACTCCGGGACAGGGTTTGCTGGCTACACCTTC
cdr3_aa: CSVEYSGTGFAGYTF

clone_size: -
d_call: TRBD2
j_call: TRBJ2-2
v_call: TRBV4-2
cdr3_nt: TGTGCCAGCAGCCAAGATCTGGCTAGCGGGGGAGAAACCGGGGAGCTGTTTTTT
cdr3_aa: CASSQDLASGGETGELFF

clone_size: -
d_call: -
j_call: TRBJ1-2
v_call: TRBV7-2
cdr3_nt: TGTGCCAGCAGCTTAGATTACACCAGCTATGGCTACACCTTC
cdr3_aa: CASSLDYTSYGYTF

clone_size: -
d_call: TRBD1
j_call: TRBJ2-1
v_call: TRBV12-5
cdr3_nt: TGTGCTAGTGGTTTGATGACTCGGACAGGGGATAATGAGCAGTTCTTC
cdr3_aa: CASGLMTRTGDNEQFF

clone_size: -
d_call: -
j_call: TRBJ1-3
v_call: TRBV5-8
cdr3_nt: TGTGCCAGTGTAAGAAAGTATCTTAGCTCTGGAAACACCATATATTTT
cdr3_aa: CASVRKYLSSGNTIYF

clone_size: -
d_call: TRBD2
j_call: TRBJ2-3
v_call: TRBV3-1/TRBV3-2
cdr3_nt: TGTGCCAGCAGCGGACGGACTAGCGGGAGATCAGATACGCAGTATTTT
cdr3_aa: CASSGRTSGRSDTQYF

clone_size: -
d_call: -
j_call: TRBJ2-5
v_call: TRBV7-2
cdr3_nt: TGTGCCAGCGGGAGCCCTTACCAAGAGACCCAGTACTTC
cdr3_aa: CASGSPYQETQYF

clone_size: -
d_call: -
j_call: TRBJ1-2
v_call: TRBV10-2
cdr3_nt: TGCGCCAGCAGTGAACTGGCGTTGGCGGGAGGCCTAGGCTACACCTTC
cdr3_aa: CASSELALAGGLGYTF

clone_size: -
d_call: -
j_call: TRBJ1-1
v_call: TRBV4-1
cdr3_nt: TGCGCCAGCAGCCGAGAAGGGGTGAACACTGAAGCTTTCTTT
cdr3_aa: CASSREGVNTEAFF

clone_size: -
d_call: -
j_call: TRBJ1-1
v_call: TRBV12-3/TRBV12-4
cdr3_nt: TGTGCCAGCAGAACAGGGCGGTTTTTTGAAGCTTTCTTT
cdr3_aa: CASRTGRFFEAFF

clone_size: -
d_call: -
j_call: TRBJ1-2
v_call: TRBV11-2
cdr3_nt: TGTGCCAGCAGTCATGACCAGGGGCTCGTAGACTATGGCTACACCTTC
cdr3_aa: CASSHDQGLVDYGYTF

clone_size: -
d_call: -
j_call: TRBJ1-1
v_call: TRBV25-1
cdr3_nt: TGTGCCAGCAGTGAATACCAGGGAAGTATGAACACTGAAGCTTTCTTT
cdr3_aa: CASSEYQGSMNTEAFF

clone_size: -
d_call: TRBD1
j_call: TRBJ2-2
v_call: TRBV2
cdr3_nt: TGTGCCAGCAGTGGGGACAGGGGAGTCACCGGGGAGCTGTTTTTT
cdr3_aa: CASSGDRGVTGELFF

clone_size: -
d_call: -
j_call: TRBJ1-6
v_call: TRBV5-1
cdr3_nt: TGCGCCAGCAGCTTGGGATTGGGAGGGACTGATAATTCACCCCTCCACTTT
cdr3_aa: CASSLGLGGTDNSPLHF

clone_size: -
d_call: -
j_call: TRBJ1-5
v_call: TRBV28
cdr3_nt: TGTGCCAGCAGTTTATCAGGGGTCCAGCCCCAGCATTTT
cdr3_aa: CASSLSGVQPQHF

clone_size: -
d_call: -
j_call: TRBJ2-1
v_call: TRBV28
cdr3_nt: TGTGCCAGCAGTTTCAGGGGAGACCTCCCCTTGCAGTTCTTC
cdr3_aa: CASSFRGDLPLQFF

clone_size: -
d_call: TRBD2
j_call: TRBJ2-1
v_call: TRBV15
cdr3_nt: TGTGCCACCAGCAGGGGGGGCCTAGCGGGGGTACTACGGAGCTCCTACAATGAGCAGTTCTTC
cdr3_aa: CATSRGGLAGVLRSSYNEQFF

clone_size: -
d_call: TRBD1
j_call: TRBJ1-5
v_call: TRBV2
cdr3_nt: TGTGCCAGCAGTTGGGACAGGGGTAACAATCAGCCCCAGCATTTT
cdr3_aa: CASSWDRGNNQPQHF

clone_size: few
d_call: TRBD1
j_call: TRBJ1-4
v_call: TRBV10-3
cdr3_nt: TGTGCCATCAGTGCAGGGGGTAGGGGTGAAAAACTGTTTTTT
cdr3_aa: CAISAGGRGEKLFF

clone_size: -
d_call: -
j_call: TRBJ1-3
v_call: TRBV11-3
cdr3_nt: TGTGCCAGCAGCCGATGGGGCAGGGCGTTAAACACCATATATTTT
cdr3_aa: CASSRWGRALNTIYF

clone_size: -
d_call: -
j_call: TRBJ2-1
v_call: TRBV12-3/TRBV12-4
cdr3_nt: TGTGCCAGCAGTTTATATCGTTCCAATGAGCAGTTCTTC
cdr3_aa: CASSLYRSNEQFF

clone_size: -
d_call: -
j_call: TRBJ1-2
v_call: TRBV6-2/TRBV6-3
cdr3_nt: TGTGCCAGCAGTTCCCTCGGGAGTTATGGCTACACCTTC
cdr3_aa: CASSSLGSYGYTF

clone_size: -
d_call: TRBD1
j_call: TRBJ1-6
v_call: TRBV9
cdr3_nt: TGTGCCAGCAGCCATGGGGACAGGCCTATCCTCCACTTT
cdr3_aa: CASSHGDRPILHF